Each of the 20 T cell receptor beta chains below was sequenced from the same sample in a study of blood T cell repertoires in COVID-19. Clones were read by immunoSEQ multiplex PCR, and TCRdb kept only the in-frame ones, dropping some. The repertoire holds 350,000 to 550,000 clones, 75% to 90% seen once, with around 4.4% in the top ten. Sequencing used peripheral blood. These TCRs come from a woman aged 30 to 39 with acute or convalescent COVID-19.

This clone showed up just once. V gene TRBV3-1 (or the pseudogene TRBV3-2) combines with J gene TRBJ1-6; TRBD1 matches at 11 bases. The CDR3 is 21 amino acids. J gave up 7 bases and V 5 bases, and 22 bases lay outside the gene matches. Germline assignment: CDR1 LGHDT and CDR2 YNNKEL (reference sequence). The CDR3 sequence: CASSTRPFRDRGAFGNSPLHF. The CDR3 DNA reads as TGTGCCAGCAGCACCCGCCCCTTCCGGGACAGGGGGGCCTTTGGAAATTCACCCCTCCACTTT.

This clone was detected only once. The chain links TRBV28 to TRBJ1-2; TRBD1 might be the D (6 bases). Looked up from germline, CDR1 is MDHEN and CDR2 is SYDVKM. This CDR3 is 12 amino acids long. V lost 6 bases to trimming and J lost 6 bases, with 11 bases between them. The CDR3 protein is CASSQPGDGYTF. In DNA, the CDR3 is TGTGCCAGCAGCCAGCCAGGGGATGGCTACACCTTC.

The CDR3 sequence is CASSDGAPDTQYF. The DNA for the CDR3 is TGTGCCAGCAGTGATGGGGCCCCAGATACGCAGTATTTT. The chain recombines TRBV6-1 with TRBJ2-3, with TRBD1 as a possible D gene (5 bases). Germline loops: CDR1 MNHNS, CDR2 SASEGT. V dropped 3 bases and J dropped 4 bases, with 8 bases sitting between them. CDR3 length equals 13 residues.

The J gene is TRBJ2-1, the V gene TRBV11-2, with 7 bases matching TRBD1. J lost 4 bases, V lost 8 bases, and 5 bases had no gene match. The CDR3 loop spans 13 amino acids. CDR1 SGHAT and CDR2 FQNNGV come from the germline V gene. The chain's CDR3 is CASRDREYNEQFF. CDR3 coding DNA: TGTGCCAGCCGGGACAGAGAGTACAATGAGCAGTTCTTC. Full variable domain (missing parts from reference TRBV11-2 and TRBJ2-1): EAGVAQSPRYKIIEKRQSVAFWCNPISGHATLYWYQQILGQGPKLLIQFQNNGVVDDSQLPKDRFSAERLKGVDSTLKIQPAKLEDSAVYLCASRDREYNEQFFGPGTRLTVL.

CDR3 sequence reads: CASSDIYEQYF. In nucleotides, the CDR3 is TGCGCCAGCAGTGACATCTACGAGCAGTACTTC. The V and J genes are TRBV10-2 and TRBJ2-7, with D uncertain. The V end lost 3 bases, the J end lost 3 bases, and 3 bases lay between the germline ends. Germline assignment: CDR1 WSHSY and CDR2 SAAADI. There are 11 residues in the CDR3.

This chain joins TRBV3-1 (or the pseudogene TRBV3-2) and TRBJ2-2; tentatively, D is TRBD2 (5 bases). CDR1 LGHDT and CDR2 YNNKEL come from the germline V gene (reference sequence). The ends were cut back, 1 base at V and 10 bases at J, with 13 bases in the middle. The CDR3 extends over 14 amino acids. The DNA for the CDR3 is TGTGCCAGCAGCCAAGGGACTGGGGAAGAGGAGCTGTTTTTT. As protein: CASSQGTGEEELFF.

The chain uses TRBV9 and TRBJ1-2, with TRBD1 matching 11 bases. The CDR3 length is 13 residues. J lost 7 bases, V lost 3 bases, and 2 bases had no gene match. Germline lookup yields CDR1 SGDLS and CDR2 YYNGEE. DNA for the CDR3: TGTGCCAGCAGCGCCGGGACAGGGGGTGGCTACACCTTC. Translating gives CASSAGTGGGYTF.

This chain joins TRBV30 and TRBJ1-4, with D unresolved. Germline CDR1 is GTSNPN and CDR2 is SVGIG (reference sequence). The CDR3 contains 12 residues. V lost 5 bases, J lost 8 bases, and 12 bases lay in between. The CDR3 loop is CAWGQTQEKLFF. The CDR3 coding sequence is TGTGCCTGGGGTCAAACACAGGAAAAACTGTTTTTT.

The chain links TRBV5-6 to TRBJ2-4; 9 nucleotides match TRBD1. Germline CDR1 SGHDT, CDR2 YYEEEE. With V trimmed by 4 bases and J by 6 bases, 5 bases remained unmatched. This CDR3 is 14 amino acids long. The CDR3 nucleotides are TGTGCCAGCAGCAAGGGACAGGGCGGAAACATTCAGTACTTC. Its translation is CASSKGQGGNIQYF. Complete variable domain (other parts from reference TRBV5-6 and TRBJ2-4): DAGVTQSPTHLIKTRGQQVTLRCSPKSGHDTVSWYQQALGQGPQFIFQYYEEEERQRGNFPDRFSGHQFPNYSSELNVNALLLGDSALYLCASSKGQGGNIQYFGAGTRLSVL.

The chain uses TRBV4-1 and TRBJ2-1; D perhaps matches TRBD2 (6 bases). The germline gives CDR1 MGHRA, CDR2 YSYEKL. This CDR3 region has 15 residues. The ends were cut back, 0 bases at V and 5 bases at J, with 11 bases in the middle. CDR3 coding DNA: TGCGCCAGCAGCCAAGAACTTGCGGGAAACAATGAGCAGTTCTTC. Amino acid sequence: CASSQELAGNNEQFF.

CDR3 coding DNA: TGTGCCAGCAGCCAAACGGGACAGGGGATCCACCAAGAGACCCAGTACTTC. Protein sequence: CASSQTGQGIHQETQYF. The rearrangement uses TRBV3-1 (or the pseudogene TRBV3-2) and TRBJ2-5, with TRBD1 matching over 10 bases. Unmatched junction bases numbered 6, after V lost 2 bases and J lost 0 bases. Looked up from germline, CDR1 is LGHDT and CDR2 is YNNKEL (reference sequence). The CDR3 extends over 17 amino acids.

This clone came up once. This rearrangement joins TRBV5-1 to TRBJ1-2, with TRBD1 matching 7 bases. This CDR3 is 18 amino acids long. Germline assignment: CDR1 SGHRS and CDR2 YFSETQ. Losses at the gene ends were 4 bases for V and 8 bases for J; bases not matched to a gene: 23. CDR3 sequence reads: CASSPSGATEPTGVGYTF. In DNA form, the CDR3 reads TGCGCCAGCAGCCCGAGTGGGGCCACGGAGCCCACAGGGGTCGGCTACACCTTC.

The V and J genes are TRBV4-1 and TRBJ2-1; 13 bases are shared with TRBD2. This CDR3 has 17 amino acids. Germline assignment: CDR1 MGHRA and CDR2 YSYEKL. Germline trimming cut 3 bases from V and 8 bases from J; bases unmatched to any gene: 10. CDR3 region: CASSHLPLAGGPDEQFF. Written as DNA, the CDR3 is TGCGCCAGCAGCCACCTCCCACTAGCGGGGGGGCCGGATGAGCAGTTCTTC.

The chain recombines TRBV6-5 with TRBJ2-7; D is undetermined. The CDR3 covers 15 residues. V was clipped by 5 bases and J by 0 bases, with 14 bases between them. Germline V gene lookup returns CDR1 MNHEY and CDR2 SVGAGI. The CDR3 nucleotides read TGTGCCAGCAGTCGAAAAAAGAGAGACTCCTACGAGCAGTACTTC. Translating it yields CASSRKKRDSYEQYF.

In its sample, this clone was seen once. The V gene is TRBV7-9, the J gene TRBJ1-2; the D is unclear. V lost 2 bases, J lost 8 bases, and 12 bases lay in between. The germline CDR1 and CDR2 sequences are SEHNR and FQNEAQ (reference sequence). The CDR3 has 13 residues. CDR3 in amino acids: CASSLTVERGYTF. CDR3 DNA: TGTGCCAGCAGCTTAACCGTGGAGCGGGGCTACACCTTC. Full variable domain (rest looked up from reference TRBV7-9 and TRBJ1-2): DTGVSQNPRHKITKRGQNVTFRCDPISEHNRLYWYRQTLGQGPEFLTYFQNEAQLEKSRLLSDRFSAERPKGSFSTLEIQRTEQGDSAMYLCASSLTVERGYTFGSGTRLTVV.

This chain links TRBV27 with TRBJ2-2; 7 bases are a match to TRBD1. Germline values: CDR1 MNHEY, CDR2 SMNVEV (reference sequence). With V trimmed by 4 bases and J by 1 base, 3 bases remained unmatched. CDR3 size: 15 residues. CDR3 loop: CASSSNRGNTGELFF. The CDR3 coding sequence is TGTGCCAGCAGTTCAAACAGGGGGAACACCGGGGAGCTGTTTTTT.

This clone is a singleton in its sample. The rearrangement links TRBV7-3 to TRBJ2-2; 11 bases are a match to TRBD2. Trimming removed 6 bases from V and 9 bases from J; junction bases left unmatched: 12. The CDR3 has 16 residues. Germline lookup yields CDR1 SGHTA and CDR2 FQGTGA. CDR3 coding DNA: TGTGCCAGCAGTCCCCGTGAGCTAGCGGGGGGCCGGGAGCTGTTTTTT. Translation: CASSPRELAGGRELFF.

The chain is built from TRBV4-1 and TRBJ2-7; the D gene is possibly TRBD1 (6 bases). The V and J ends lost 4 bases and 3 bases respectively, with 13 bases between them. The CDR3 totals 14 residues. Germline V gene sequence: CDR1 MGHRA, CDR2 YSYEKL. For the CDR3, the DNA is TGCGCCAGCAGCCGAAGACAGGACGGCTACGAGCAGTACTTC. This gives the protein CASSRRQDGYEQYF.

The chain links TRBV2 to TRBJ2-1; no firm D call. Trimming left V 7 bases short and J 6 bases short, with 10 bases between. The germline gives CDR1 SNHLY, CDR2 FYNNEI. CDR3 length equals 12 residues. CDR3 amino acids: CASIIQTNEQFF. The CDR3 nucleotides are TGTGCCAGCATCATACAAACCAATGAGCAGTTCTTC.

This clone was observed a handful of times. V is TRBV28 and J is TRBJ2-2; perhaps TRBD1 as D (6 bases). Germline V CDR1 and CDR2: MDHEN, SYDVKM. The germline V and J ends were trimmed by 3 bases and 6 bases, with 14 bases remaining between them. The CDR3 consists of 15 residues. The CDR3 sequence: CASSLVVGAPGELFF. Here the CDR3 DNA reads TGTGCCAGCAGTTTGGTCGTGGGGGCGCCCGGGGAGCTGTTTTTT.